Here is one TCR beta chain with its context. Its antigen remains unknown. Profiled with immunoSEQ multiplex PCR; TCRdb holds only in-frame clones, not every one. Of 150,000 or so clones in the sample, around nine tenths were seen once. This entry belongs to a study of T cell responses to AZD1222 COVID-19 vaccine. Regarding the study as a whole: Repertoires were obtained solely post-peak T cell response.

The receptor was isolated from an adult in good health. Sequenced material: peripheral blood, taken on day 0 of AZD1222 vaccination.

The CDR3 DNA is TGTGCCAGCAGCCATAGGACTAGTTGGACCCAGTACTTC. Translating gives CASSHRTSWTQYF. The V and J genes are TRBV3-1 (or the pseudogene TRBV3-2) and TRBJ2-5; 7 bases map to TRBD2. Per the germline V gene, CDR1 is LGHDT and CDR2 is YNNKEL (reference sequence). J gave up 7 bases and V 3 bases, and 5 bases lay outside the gene matches. The CDR3 totals 13 residues.